The rows below give T cell receptor beta chains drawn from one sample of a study of shared clonotypes between healthy human individuals. Profiling relied on immunoSEQ multiplex PCR, and the TCRdb table lists in-frame clones only, not all of them. Of around 1.6 million clones listed, 95% to 99% are singletons. What was sequenced was naive CD4+ T cells sorted from blood. The receptors here all came from a man aged 30-40 years in good health. Both conserved end residues are part of each CDR3. The order of the fields is V gene, D gene, clone size, J gene, CDR3 protein, CDR3 DNA. D genes are given only for firm matches. A clone size is listed for some rows: how often the clone was seen (once, few, many), or a class if it is expanded.

>TRBV10-3|NA|NA|TRBJ1-1
CAINQGKRGTGNTEAFF
TGTGCCATCAACCAAGGAAAGAGAGGGACGGGGAACACTGAAGCTTTCTTT
>TRBV11-2|NA|NA|TRBJ1-1
CASSEGRDYTEAFF
TGTGCCAGCAGCGAAGGACGAGATTACACTGAAGCTTTCTTT
>TRBV2|NA|NA|TRBJ2-1
CASSPGPNNEQFF
TGTGCCAGCAGCCCGGGACCAAACAATGAGCAGTTCTTC
>TRBV11-3|TRBD2|NA|TRBJ2-5
CASSVSGRVKTQYF
TGTGCCAGCAGCGTTAGCGGGAGGGTAAAGACCCAGTACTTC
>TRBV5-1|NA|NA|TRBJ2-7
CASSSGWGEQYF
TGCGCCAGCAGCTCCGGTTGGGGAGAGCAGTACTTC
>TRBV7-9|TRBD1|NA|TRBJ1-1
CASSSKAGTGGVTEAFF
TGTGCCAGCAGCTCAAAAGCCGGGACAGGGGGCGTTACTGAAGCTTTCTTT
>TRBV27|TRBD2|NA|TRBJ2-7
CASSLFASGSFSEQYF
TGTGCCAGCAGTTTATTCGCTAGCGGGAGCTTCTCCGAGCAGTACTTC
>TRBV5-1|TRBD2|NA|TRBJ2-1
CASSLVVAGGYNEQFF
TGCGCCAGCAGCTTGGTAGTAGCGGGAGGTTACAATGAGCAGTTCTTC
>TRBV11-1|TRBD2|NA|TRBJ2-1
CASSLGGGRAYNEQFF
TGTGCCAGCAGCTTAGGAGGCGGGAGAGCCTACAATGAGCAGTTCTTC
>TRBV2|NA|NA|TRBJ2-5
CASKVSWETQYF
TGTGCCAGCAAAGTTAGTTGGGAGACCCAGTACTTC
>TRBV29-1|NA|NA|TRBJ2-7
CSAGDRSSYEQYF
TGCAGCGCCGGCGACAGAAGCTCCTACGAGCAGTACTTC
>TRBV5-1|TRBD1|NA|TRBJ2-6
CASSLPTGSGANVLTF
TGCGCCAGCAGCTTGCCGACAGGGAGCGGGGCCAACGTCCTGACTTTC
>TRBV18|TRBD2|NA|TRBJ2-3
CASSPLLSSAGGFGDTQYF
TGTGCCAGCTCACCACTACTTTCTTCAGCGGGAGGTTTCGGAGATACGCAGTATTTT
>TRBV2|NA|once|TRBJ1-2
CASVLVNYGYTF
TGTGCCAGCGTTCTAGTGAACTATGGCTACACCTTC
>TRBV27|NA|NA|TRBJ1-5
CASSLKGFSNQPQHF
TGTGCCAGCAGTTTAAAGGGGTTTAGCAATCAGCCCCAGCATTTT
>TRBV10-1|TRBD2|NA|TRBJ2-2
CASSESIAGGHTGELFF
TGCGCCAGCAGTGAGTCGATCGCGGGGGGCCACACCGGGGAGCTGTTTTTT
>TRBV2|NA|NA|TRBJ2-7
CASSSSHEQYF
TGTGCCAGCAGTTCTAGCCACGAGCAGTACTTC
>TRBV29-1|NA|NA|TRBJ2-3
CSVAGSQFTDTQYF
TGCAGCGTTGCGGGAAGCCAGTTCACAGATACGCAGTATTTT
>TRBV2|TRBD2|NA|TRBJ2-3
CASSVELAGAADTQYF
TGTGCCAGCAGTGTTGAGCTAGCGGGAGCGGCAGATACGCAGTATTTT
>TRBV7-3|TRBD2|NA|TRBJ2-1
CASSPSGRGEQFF
TGTGCCAGCAGCCCAAGCGGGAGGGGTGAGCAGTTCTTC